The rows below give T cell receptor beta chains drawn from one sample of a study of monozygotic twins with inflammatory bowel disease. TCRdb reprocessed the 5' RACE reads, with one entry per CDR3 protein and no DNA. The data include tens of thousands of distinct CDR3 sequences; the top ten clones carry about 7.4%. The sequencing sample was made of blood. These receptors came from a human donor with ulcerative colitis or Crohn's disease, or a healthy co-twin of an affected twin (not recorded which). Each CDR3 is given with its conserved first and last residue.

length: 16
V: TRBV6-1
J: TRBJ2-5
CDR3: CASSPFSGGPQETQYF

length: 14
V: TRBV10-1
J: TRBJ2-3
CDR3: CASSYTDREDTQYF

length: 14
V: TRBV14
J: TRBJ2-7
CDR3: CASRPGQGSYEQYF

length: 14
V: TRBV5-1
J: TRBJ2-3
CDR3: CASSLGAPQDTQYF

length: 13
V: TRBV4-1
J: TRBJ2-7
CDR3: CASSQLQYYEQYF

length: 14
V: TRBV10-3
J: TRBJ1-6
CDR3: CAIRGEGAWGPLHF

length: 15
V: TRBV5-1
J: TRBJ2-2
CDR3: CASSLRGTGTGELFF

length: 14
V: TRBV9
J: TRBJ2-2
CDR3: CASSKGQVPGELFF

length: 14
V: TRBV19
J: TRBJ1-1
CDR3: CASRRQGAYTEAFF

length: 17
V: TRBV7-3
J: TRBJ2-3
CDR3: CASSQTPRGASTDTQYF

length: 15
V: TRBV6-1
J: TRBJ2-1
CDR3: CASSQLAGGNNEQFF

length: 11
V: TRBV6-5
J: TRBJ2-4
CDR3: CASSSGTIQYF

length: 16
V: TRBV9
J: TRBJ1-3
CDR3: CASSAFYGDSGNTIYF

length: 13
V: TRBV6-5
J: TRBJ2-5
CDR3: CASSLSSVETQYF

length: 17
V: TRBV12-3/TRBV12-4
J: TRBJ1-1
CDR3: CASSHPRDSFPNTEAFF

length: 14
V: TRBV7-2
J: TRBJ1-4
CDR3: CASRRGGQYEKLFF

length: 16
V: TRBV18
J: TRBJ2-1
CDR3: CASSPTMRGFNVEQFF

length: 15
V: TRBV14
J: TRBJ2-7
CDR3: CASSQEPGSGYEQYF

length: 16
V: TRBV20-1
J: TRBJ2-5
CDR3: CSASALLAGVQETQYF

length: 16
V: TRBV7-3
J: TRBJ2-5
CDR3: CASSPGQTGARETQYF

length: 13
V: TRBV6-6
J: TRBJ2-7
CDR3: CASSRLSPGEQYF

length: 15
V: TRBV5-4
J: TRBJ2-3
CDR3: CASTGGGRVTDTQYF

length: 14
V: TRBV20-1
J: TRBJ2-3
CDR3: CSASLLAGSDTQYF

length: 14
V: TRBV5-5
J: TRBJ1-5
CDR3: CASSRTGLGQPQHF

length: 14
V: TRBV6-6
J: TRBJ1-2
CDR3: CASSLPEGVYGYTF

length: 14
V: TRBV10-3
J: TRBJ2-1
CDR3: CATRAAGENNEQFF

length: 16
V: TRBV5-1
J: TRBJ2-3
CDR3: CASSGLAGDGSDTQYF

length: 16
V: TRBV5-1
J: TRBJ2-5
CDR3: CASSNLRALEEETQYF

length: 12
V: TRBV10-3
J: TRBJ1-1
CDR3: CAISRTENEAFF

length: 14
V: TRBV20-1
J: TRBJ1-5
CDR3: CSASSGTINQPQHF

length: 14
V: TRBV6-1
J: TRBJ2-5
CDR3: CASSRVRNQETQYF

length: 13
V: TRBV20-1
J: TRBJ2-7
CDR3: CSAPRQGRNEQYF

length: 14
V: TRBV13
J: TRBJ1-4
CDR3: CASSLSRANEKLFF

length: 14
V: TRBV5-1
J: TRBJ2-2
CDR3: CASTGLANTGELFF

length: 13
V: TRBV5-5
J: TRBJ2-5
CDR3: CASSFLAEETQYF

length: 13
V: TRBV5-4
J: TRBJ2-3
CDR3: CASSRTSTDTQYF

length: 11
V: TRBV20-1
J: TRBJ2-1
CDR3: CSANRDREQFF

length: 15
V: TRBV28
J: TRBJ2-7
CDR3: CASSPAGTASNEQYF

length: 14
V: TRBV5-1
J: TRBJ2-5
CDR3: CASSYEIGAQTQYF

length: 15
V: TRBV6-1
J: TRBJ1-2
CDR3: CASSPDRDPLYGYTF

length: 15
V: TRBV20-1
J: TRBJ2-3
CDR3: CSIAGDPPGTDTQYF

length: 14
V: TRBV7-2
J: TRBJ1-5
CDR3: CASSPGVSNQPQHF

length: 16
V: TRBV19
J: TRBJ1-2
CDR3: CASSIITNQPVYGYTF

length: 15
V: TRBV5-4
J: TRBJ2-3
CDR3: CASSVSQGATDTQYF

length: 15
V: TRBV6-5
J: TRBJ1-3
CDR3: CASSTGGVSGNTIYF

length: 15
V: TRBV12-3/TRBV12-4
J: TRBJ1-6
CDR3: CASSSRAPENSPLHF

length: 13
V: TRBV12-3/TRBV12-4
J: TRBJ1-5
CDR3: CASSFQGNQPQHF

length: 15
V: TRBV11-3
J: TRBJ2-2
CDR3: CASSSRQGPSGELFF

length: 14
V: TRBV5-1
J: TRBJ2-2
CDR3: CASSLTGDTGELFF

length: 12
V: TRBV20-1
J: TRBJ2-1
CDR3: CSVDPTYNEQFF

length: 14
V: TRBV27
J: TRBJ1-1
CDR3: CASSSPSPTTEAFF